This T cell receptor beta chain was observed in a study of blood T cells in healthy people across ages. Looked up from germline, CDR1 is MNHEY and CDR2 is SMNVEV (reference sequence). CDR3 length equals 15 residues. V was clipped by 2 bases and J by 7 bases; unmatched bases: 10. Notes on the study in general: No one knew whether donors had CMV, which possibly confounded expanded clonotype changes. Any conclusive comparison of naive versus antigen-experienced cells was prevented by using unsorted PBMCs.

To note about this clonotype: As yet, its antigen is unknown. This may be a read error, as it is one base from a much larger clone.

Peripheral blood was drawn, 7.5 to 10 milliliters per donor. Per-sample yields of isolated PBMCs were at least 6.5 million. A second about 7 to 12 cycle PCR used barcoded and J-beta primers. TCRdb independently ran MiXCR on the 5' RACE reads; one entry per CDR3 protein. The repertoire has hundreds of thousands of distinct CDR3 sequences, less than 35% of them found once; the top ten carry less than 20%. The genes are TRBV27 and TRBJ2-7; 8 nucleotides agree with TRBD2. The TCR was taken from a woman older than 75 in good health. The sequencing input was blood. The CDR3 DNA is TGTGCCAGCAGTTTAAGGGCGGGGGGCCCCGATGAGCAGTACTTC. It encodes CASSLRAGGPDEQYF.